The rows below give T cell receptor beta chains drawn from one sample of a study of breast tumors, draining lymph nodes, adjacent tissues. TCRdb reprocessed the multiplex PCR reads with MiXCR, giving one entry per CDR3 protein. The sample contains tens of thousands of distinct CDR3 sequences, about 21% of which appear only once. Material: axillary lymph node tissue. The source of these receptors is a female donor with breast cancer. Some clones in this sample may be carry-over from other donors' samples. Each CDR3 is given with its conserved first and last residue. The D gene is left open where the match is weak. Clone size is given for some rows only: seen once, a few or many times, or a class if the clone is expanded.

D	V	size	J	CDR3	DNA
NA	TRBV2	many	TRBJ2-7	CATKVGASSYEQYF	TGTGCCACCAAGGTGGGAGCGAGCTCCTACGAGCAGTACTTC
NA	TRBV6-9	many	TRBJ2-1	CGAGSEQFF	TGTGGCGCAGGTAGTGAGCAGTTCTTC
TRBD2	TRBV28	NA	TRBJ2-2	CASMISGSDGELFF	TGTGCCAGCATGATTAGCGGGAGCGACGGGGAGCTGTTTTTT
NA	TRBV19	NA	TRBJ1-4	CASSMGVATNEKLFF	TGTGCCAGTAGTATGGGAGTTGCAACTAATGAAAAACTGTTTTTT
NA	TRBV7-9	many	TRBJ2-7	CASSLEAGLQYF	TGTGCCAGCAGCTTAGAGGCGGGTCTGCAGTACTTC
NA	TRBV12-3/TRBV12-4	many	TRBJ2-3	CASRDTDTQYF	TGTGCCAGCAGGGACACAGATACGCAGTATTTT
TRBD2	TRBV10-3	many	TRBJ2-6	CALAGGLAGTGANVLTF	TGTGCCCTCGCTGGGGGACTAGCGGGAACTGGGGCCAACGTCCTGACTTTC
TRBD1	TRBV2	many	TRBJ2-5	CASSERDRGLETQYF	TGTGCCAGCAGTGAGAGGGACAGGGGGTTAGAGACCCAGTACTTC
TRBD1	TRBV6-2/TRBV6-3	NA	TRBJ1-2	CASSASGTEGRNGYTF	TGTGCCAGCAGTGCCTCGGGGACAGAGGGCCGCAATGGCTACACCTTC
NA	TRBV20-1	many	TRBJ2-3	CSARDRGRVTDTQYF	TGCAGTGCTAGAGATAGGGGGAGGGTCACAGATACGCAGTATTTT
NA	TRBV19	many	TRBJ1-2	CASGRGASYGYTF	TGTGCCAGTGGAAGGGGCGCGAGCTATGGCTACACCTTC
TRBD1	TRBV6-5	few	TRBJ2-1	CASRSGTGSSYNGQFF	TGTGCCAGCAGATCCGGGACAGGGAGCTCCTACAATGGGCAGTTCTTC
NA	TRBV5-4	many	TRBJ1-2	CASSSPRFDDGYGYTF	TGTGCCAGCAGCTCCCCACGCTTCGACGACGGGTATGGCTACACCTTC
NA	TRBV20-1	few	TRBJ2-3	CSASRSPGDTQYF	TGCAGTGCTAGTAGGTCGCCGGGAGATACGCAGTATTTT
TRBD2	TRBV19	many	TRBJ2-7	CASSAGTSGAYEQYF	TGTGCCAGTAGTGCCGGGACTAGCGGAGCCTACGAGCAGTACTTC
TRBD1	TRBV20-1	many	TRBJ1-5	CSARDFGQGANQPQHF	TGCAGTGCTAGAGATTTCGGACAGGGGGCAAATCAGCCCCAGCATTTT
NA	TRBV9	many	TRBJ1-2	CASSARDHPNYGYTF	TGTGCCAGCAGCGCCCGGGACCACCCTAACTATGGCTACACCTTC
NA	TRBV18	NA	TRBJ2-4	CASSPGGDIQYF	TGTGCCAGCTCACCAGGAGGGGACATTCAGTACTTC
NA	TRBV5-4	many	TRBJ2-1	CASSLGRGDSYNEQFF	TGTGCCAGCAGCTTGGGGCGGGGAGACTCCTACAATGAGCAGTTCTTC
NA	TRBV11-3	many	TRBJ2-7	CASSSSWDEQYF	TGTGCCAGCAGCTCTAGCTGGGACGAGCAGTACTTC
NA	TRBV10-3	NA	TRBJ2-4	CAISAGPGIQYF	TGTGCCATCAGTGCAGGGCCAGGCATTCAGTACTTC
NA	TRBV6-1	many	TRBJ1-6	CASRRTSNSPLHF	TGTGCCAGCCGCAGGACAAGTAATTCACCCCTCCACTTT
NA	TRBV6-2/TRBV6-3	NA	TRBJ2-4	CAGSYSGEFSGLYF	TGTGCCGGCAGTTACTCGGGGGAATTCTCGGGCTTGTACTTC
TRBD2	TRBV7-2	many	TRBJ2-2	CASSLKGLGLAGAGELFF	TGTGCCAGCAGCTTAAAAGGTTTGGGACTAGCGGGAGCCGGGGAGCTGTTTTTT
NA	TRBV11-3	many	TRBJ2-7	CASTPGGTYEQYF	TGTGCCAGCACCCCAGGAGGTACCTACGAGCAGTACTTC
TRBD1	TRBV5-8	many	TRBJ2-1	CASSLQTGAGNNEQFF	TGTGCCAGCAGCTTGCAGACAGGGGCTGGGAACAATGAGCAGTTCTTC
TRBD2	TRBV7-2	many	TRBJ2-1	CASTRTSGKSGEQFF	TGTGCCAGCACGAGAACTAGCGGGAAATCAGGTGAGCAGTTCTTC
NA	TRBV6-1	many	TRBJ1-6	CASSELWAAGPLHF	TGTGCCAGCAGTGAATTATGGGCTGCGGGCCCCCTCCACTTT
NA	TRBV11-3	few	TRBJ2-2	CASSPHPLLKAGELFF	TGTGCCAGCAGCCCACATCCTCTTTTGAAGGCCGGGGAGCTGTTTTTT
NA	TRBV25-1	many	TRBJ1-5	CTSSEWGGNQPQHF	TGTACCAGCAGTGAATGGGGAGGTAATCAGCCCCAGCATTTT
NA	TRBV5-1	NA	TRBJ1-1	CASSLDGWNTEAFF	TGCGCCAGCAGCTTGGACGGGTGGAACACTGAAGCTTTCTTT
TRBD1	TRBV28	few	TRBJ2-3	CASSTGTGRTDTQYF	TGTGCCAGCAGTACCGGGACAGGGCGGACAGATACGCAGTATTTT
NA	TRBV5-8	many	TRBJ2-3	CASTLVGRATDTQYF	TGTGCCAGCACCCTGGTGGGCAGGGCCACAGATACGCAGTATTTT
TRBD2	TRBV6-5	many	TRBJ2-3	CASSYSRERADTQYF	TGTGCCAGCAGTTACTCGCGGGAGCGAGCAGATACGCAGTATTTT
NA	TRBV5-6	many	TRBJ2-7	CASSVGHYYEQYF	TGTGCCAGCAGCGTGGGACATTACTACGAGCAGTACTTC
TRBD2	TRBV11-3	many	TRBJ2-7	CASSAAGGRYEQYF	TGTGCCAGCAGCGCTGCGGGAGGGCGGTACGAGCAGTACTTC
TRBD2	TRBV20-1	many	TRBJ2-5	CSARDTPGTSWFKTQYF	TGCAGTGCTAGAGATACACCCGGGACTAGCTGGTTCAAGACCCAGTACTTC
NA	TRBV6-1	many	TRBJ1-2	CASSEAGLIGYGYTF	TGTGCCAGCAGTGAGGCCGGCTTAATTGGCTATGGCTACACCTTC
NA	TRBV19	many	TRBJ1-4	CATMPGLEVKKLFF	TGTGCCACTATGCCAGGTCTTGAAGTGAAAAAACTGTTTTTT
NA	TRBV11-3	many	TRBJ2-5	CASSLDLVGTQYF	TGTGCCAGCAGCTTAGATCTAGTCGGGACCCAGTACTTC
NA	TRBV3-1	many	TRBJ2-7	CASSAFQLYEQYF	TGTGCCAGCAGCGCGTTCCAACTCTACGAGCAGTACTTC